This TCR beta chain originates from a study of T cell responses to AZD1222 COVID-19 vaccine. Study in general: The analysis combined second doses at about 4 or about 12 weeks. Study observations and caveats: Donors were chiefly white British, with a greater number of females, and clonal diversity was perhaps underestimated. Regions left unmutated in variants are reportedly the target of nearly half of spike-specific TCRs.

The germline gives CDR1 LGHDT, CDR2 YNNKEL (reference sequence). V was trimmed by 4 bases and J by 6 bases, leaving 10 bases between them. This CDR3 has 13 residues. Sequenced by immunoSEQ multiplex PCR; TCRdb stores in-frame clones only, minus some. Of about 110,000 clones listed, around nine tenths are singletons. For this clone: As yet, its antigen is unknown.

Sequencing used peripheral blood, obtained on day 0 of AZD1222 vaccination. This TCR was sampled from an adult in good health. This chain connects TRBV3-1 (or the pseudogene TRBV3-2) to TRBJ1-5; D remains ambiguous. The CDR3 is CASSPRASQPQHF. The CDR3 bases are TGTGCCAGCAGCCCGAGGGCCAGTCAGCCCCAGCATTTT.